The 10 T cell receptor beta chains below come from one sample, sequenced in a study of cytotoxic CD8 clonotypes in ibrutinib-treated CLL (dated by TCRdb to 2020 to 2022). Library method: the immunoSEQ multiplex PCR assay. As stored in TCRdb, this immuneACCESS dataset retains in-frame rearrangements with V and J assigned. A fraction of the clones does not appear; measured against another copy, unresolved V genes explain less than half of the discrepancy, and the remainder lacks a known reason. A total of some 12,000 clones appear in this sample, 62% of them only once. The ten largest clones represent around 25% of the sample. This sample comprised PBMCs, obtained before ibrutinib treatment. The receptors here all came from a human donor with chronic lymphocytic leukemia.

This clone was found a few times. V usage is TRBV28 and J usage is TRBJ1-2; no clear D. Germline V gene data show CDR1 as MDHEN and CDR2 as SYDVKM. Trimming removed 8 bases at V and 1 base at J, with 5 bases between. The CDR3 has 11 residues. CDR3 protein: CASAVNYGYTF. CDR3 nucleotide sequence: TGTGCCAGCGCGGTTAACTATGGCTACACCTTC.

The chain combines TRBV5-6 with TRBJ2-2; maybe TRBD1 (6 bases). The CDR3 runs 16 residues. Between the trimmed V and J ends, which lost 0 bases and 7 bases, there was a span of 16 bases. Germline CDR1 is SGHDT and CDR2 is YYEEEE. CDR3 coding DNA: TGTGCCAGCAGCTTGGGGGGCCTACAGGGCGTCGGGGAGCTGTTTTTT. Protein sequence: CASSLGGLQGVGELFF.

The chain joins TRBV6-5 to TRBJ2-1; 8 nucleotides agree with TRBD2. The CDR3 is 14 amino acids. The V segment lost 9 bases and the J segment 5 bases; nucleotides outside the gene matches: 9. Germline V gene sequence: CDR1 MNHEY, CDR2 SVGAGI. DNA of the CDR3: TGTGCCAGTTCAAAGAAACTAGCGGACAATGAGCAGTTCTTC. It codes for CASSKKLADNEQFF.

The V gene is TRBV5-1, the J gene TRBJ1-4; 11 nucleotides match TRBD1. With 3 bases clipped from V and 7 bases from J, the junction kept 5 bases outside the gene matches. Germline V lookup: CDR1 SGHRS, CDR2 YFSETQ. CDR3 size: 15 residues. The CDR3, as DNA: TGCGCCAGCAGCTCTCCGGGACAGGGGGTTGAAAAACTGTTTTTT. This translates into CASSSPGQGVEKLFF.

The V and J genes are TRBV7-9 and TRBJ1-3; D uncertain. CDR3 length: 16 amino acids. The germline CDR1 and CDR2 sequences are SEHNR and FQNEAQ (reference sequence). Trimming took off 5 bases at V and 2 bases at J, with 16 bases between the two ends. CDR3 sequence: CASSQPGRFAGNTIYF. The CDR3 bases are TGTGCCAGCAGCCAACCAGGCAGGTTCGCTGGAAACACCATATATTTT.

The chain is built from TRBV5-1 and TRBJ2-7; unclear D gene. CDR3 size: 12 residues. Trimming pared 4 bases from V and 1 base from J, leaving 6 bases between. CDR1 SGHRS and CDR2 YFSETQ come from the germline V gene. The CDR3 region is CASSVGSYEQYF. For the CDR3, the DNA is TGCGCCAGCAGCGTGGGGTCCTACGAGCAGTACTTC. The full variable domain, rest sourced from reference TRBV5-1 and TRBJ2-7, is KAGVTQTPRYLIKTRGQQVTLSCSPISGHRSVSWYQQTPGQGLQFLFEYFSETQRNKGNFPGRFSGRQFSNSRSEMNVSTLELGDSALYLCASSVGSYEQYFGPGTRLTVT.

The V call is TRBV21-1, the J call TRBJ2-7; TRBD1 is the table's D call and was not checked against the DNA. TRBV21-1 is an annotated pseudogene. The CDR3 totals 16 residues. The CDR3: CASSKVLPTGSYEQYF. Written as DNA, the CDR3 is TGTGCCAGCAGCAAAGTACTTCCGACAGGCTCCTACGAGCAGTACTTC.

The gene calls are TRBV6-6 and TRBJ1-1; no firm D call. V lost 1 base and J lost 0, with 6 bases in between. Germline CDR1 is MNHNY and CDR2 is SVGAGI (reference sequence). The CDR3 spans 14 residues. The DNA for the CDR3 is TGTGCCAGCAGTTACTACAACGTGAACACTGAAGCTTTCTTT. Translating gives CASSYYNVNTEAFF.

The chain links TRBV15 to TRBJ1-2, with TRBD1 matching over 8 bases. The CDR3 contains 15 residues. Trimming took 0 bases from V and 10 from J; bases not matched to a gene: 10. CDR1 LNHNV and CDR2 YYDKDF come from the germline V gene (reference sequence). The CDR3 DNA follows: TGTGCCACCAGCAGAGATTCAGGACAGGGAGGCTCCTACACCTTC. Translation: CATSRDSGQGGSYTF.

The rearrangement links TRBV29-1 to TRBJ2-4; a possible D gene is TRBD2 (5 bases). The CDR3 is made up of 14 amino acids. Germline CDR1 SQVTM, CDR2 ANQGSEA. V was clipped by 4 bases and J by 7 bases, with 17 bases between them. CDR3 DNA sequence: TGCAGCGTTGGGGCCGGGAAGGCGTTGAACATTCAGTACTTC. Amino acids: CSVGAGKALNIQYF.